Following are 11 T cell receptor beta chains from one sample sequenced in a study of blood T cell repertoires in COVID-19. The protocol was immunoSEQ multiplex PCR, while the TCRdb copy is restricted to in-frame clones and leaves out a portion. This table has 35,000 to 50,000 clones, more than 65% appearing once. The sequencing sample was made of peripheral blood. Receptors were obtained from a man older than 75 with acute or convalescent COVID-19.

The chain employs TRBV18 and TRBJ2-1; 14 bases are a match to TRBD2. The CDR3 covers 15 residues. Trimming removed 3 bases from V and 9 bases from J; junction bases left unmatched: 4. Germline lookup yields CDR1 KGHSH and CDR2 LQKENI. The CDR3 nucleotides are TGTGCCAGCTCACCCGGGACTAGCGGGAGAAGTGAGCAGTTCTTC. This gives the protein CASSPGTSGRSEQFF.

The rearrangement uses TRBV7-2 and TRBJ2-7; tentative D call: TRBD1 (5 bases). The CDR3 runs to 15 residues. V gave up 5 bases and J gave up 3 bases, with 17 bases separating them. The germline V gene has CDR1 SGHTA and CDR2 FQGNSA. The CDR3 region is CASSLGRGFFYEQYF. CDR3 bases: TGTGCCAGCAGCCTGGGAAGGGGATTCTTCTACGAGCAGTACTTC. Using reference TRBV7-2 and TRBJ2-7 for the parts outside the CDR3, the full variable domain is GAGVSQSPSNKVTEKGKDVELRCDPISGHTALYWYRQSLGQGLEFLIYFQGNSAPDKSGLPSDRFSAERTGGSVSTLTIQRTQQEDSAVYLCASSLGRGFFYEQYFGPGTRLTVT.

This chain links TRBV18 with TRBJ1-6, with no clear D. Deletions cut 2 bases from V and 10 bases from J, with 9 bases between. This CDR3 is 13 amino acids long. Germline V lookup: CDR1 KGHSH, CDR2 LQKENI. The CDR3 loop is CASSPTEWSPLHF. For the CDR3, the DNA is TGTGCCAGCTCACCAACGGAGTGGTCACCCCTCCACTTT.

The gene calls are TRBV28 and TRBJ2-7, with TRBD1 as a possible D gene (6 bases). The V end was cut by 5 bases, the J end by 2 bases, with 16 bases between. This CDR3 contains 15 residues. In germline, CDR1 is MDHEN, CDR2 SYDVKM. DNA of the CDR3: TGTGCCAGCAGTCCCCGGGAAGGGGGTCCCTACGAGCAGTACTTC. Its protein is CASSPREGGPYEQYF. Using reference TRBV28 and TRBJ2-7 for the parts outside the CDR3, the full variable domain is DVKVTQSSRYLVKRTGEKVFLECVQDMDHENMFWYRQDPGLGLRLIYFSYDVKMKEKGDIPEGYSVSREKKERFSLILESASTNQTSMYLCASSPREGGPYEQYFGPGTRLTVT.

This clone was picked up one time. The V and J genes are TRBV6-6 and TRBJ1-6, with D tentatively TRBD1 (6 bases). CDR3 length: 15 residues. Germline V CDR1 and CDR2: MNHNY, SVGAGI (reference sequence). Trimming shortened V by 7 bases and J by 6 bases, and 16 bases separated the two germline ends. CDR3 sequence reads: CASTSQGFGNSPLHF. The CDR3 DNA sequence: TGTGCCAGCACTTCGCAGGGGTTCGGTAATTCACCCCTCCACTTT.

This chain uses TRBV1 with TRBJ1-5. TRBV1 is termed a pseudogene. This CDR3 has 16 amino acids. CDR3 residues: CTSSQGAGRSNQPQHF. The CDR3 nucleotides read TGCACCAGCAGCCAAGGGGCGGGTCGGAGCAATCAGCCCCAGCATTTT.

The chain is built from TRBV18 and TRBJ2-6; the D gene is possibly TRBD1 (6 bases). The V and J ends lost 2 bases and 2 bases respectively, with 13 bases between them. Germline V lookup: CDR1 KGHSH, CDR2 LQKENI. CDR3 size: 17 residues. CDR3 nucleotide sequence: TGTGCCAGCTCACCAGGAACAGGGCCTACTGGGGCCAACGTCCTGACTTTC. It is translated as CASSPGTGPTGANVLTF.

Only a few counts were recorded for this clone. Other DNA sequences from this sample encode an identical CDR3 as well. The V call is TRBV6-5, the J call TRBJ2-7; TRBD2 aligns across 11 bases. Per germline, CDR1 MNHEY and CDR2 SVGAGI. This CDR3 is built from 13 residues. V shed 10 bases, J shed 4 bases, and the junction held 6 bases outside the gene matches. The CDR3 DNA follows: TGTGCCACGGCGACTAGCGGGATTTACGAGCAGTACTTC. It codes for CATATSGIYEQYF.

This clone was seen only once. In DNA, the CDR3 is TGTGCCAGCAGTTTAGAGCGGGGGGCCCCCTACGAGCAGTACTTC. This gives the protein CASSLERGAPYEQYF. V and J are TRBV28 and TRBJ2-7; 9 positions agree with TRBD2. The V gene end was trimmed by 2 bases and the J gene end by 2 bases; junction bases not matched to a gene: 4. Germline loops: CDR1 MDHEN, CDR2 SYDVKM. CDR3 length equals 15 residues.

The DNA of the CDR3 is TGTGCCAGCAGCTCAACAGGGGGCTTCGAGGCTAATGAGCAGTTCTTC. Its protein product is CASSSTGGFEANEQFF. This chain links TRBV7-6 with TRBJ2-1; 9 bases are a match to TRBD1. The junction had 11 bases not matched to a gene; V was cut back by 4 bases and J by 7 bases. Germline V gene sequence: CDR1 SGHVS, CDR2 FNYEAQ. The CDR3 runs to 16 residues.

This clone was seen just once. The chain employs TRBV4-1 and TRBJ2-7; 9 nucleotides align to TRBD2. The V gene end was trimmed by 4 bases and the J gene end by 4 bases; junction bases not matched to a gene: 5. The CDR3 length is 14 residues. The germline CDR1 and CDR2 sequences are MGHRA and YSYEKL. CDR3 DNA: TGCGCCAGCAGCCGAGCGGGAGGCCCATACGAGCAGTACTTC. This gives the protein CASSRAGGPYEQYF.